These 30 T cell receptor beta chains came from one sample sequenced in a study of Graves' ophthalmopathy and Graves' hyperthyroidism. RNA transcripts were the template, and TCR beta CDR3 regions were amplified from them. An initial RT-PCR round employing HTBI primers preceded a second-round multiplex PCR. One entry per CDR3 protein results from TCRdb running MiXCR on the multiplex PCR reads. The data hold over a million distinct CDR3 sequences, with about 40% observed a single time. Sequences were obtained from peripheral blood or thyroid tissue (not recorded which). These TCRs come from an adult man with Graves' hyperthyroidism.

There are many counts of this clonotype. This sequence joins TRBV14 and TRBJ2-5; the D is unclear. Trimming stripped 4 bases from V and 4 bases from J, with 13 bases between. From germline, CDR1 is SGHDN and CDR2 FVKESK. The CDR3 spans 14 residues. The CDR3 DNA reads as TGTGCCAGCAGCCGGCACGGCCTTTTAGAGACCCAGTACTTC. This codes for CASSRHGLLETQYF.

V usage is TRBV12-3 or TRBV12-4 and J usage is TRBJ1-6; D gene unclear. Trimming removed 3 bases at V and 9 bases at J, with 9 bases between. The CDR3 consists of 13 residues. The CDR3: CASSLGLSSPLHF. The CDR3 coding sequence is TGTGCCAGCAGTTTGGGGTTATCTTCACCCCTCCACTTT.

This clonotype was recorded many times. The CDR3 protein is CASSSNRGYYGYTF. DNA for the CDR3: TGTGCCAGCAGCTCAAACAGGGGCTACTATGGCTACACCTTC. The chain has TRBV13 and TRBJ1-2; 7 nucleotides line up with TRBD1. CDR1 and CDR2 from the germline V gene are PRHDT and FYEKMQ (reference sequence). V shed 4 bases, J shed 3 bases, and the junction held 5 bases outside the gene matches. This CDR3 has 14 residues.

This chain's CDR3 is CASSHTEPLMNTEAFF. The CDR3, as DNA: TGTGCCAGCAGTCATACAGAGCCGCTCATGAACACTGAAGCTTTCTTT. The chain is built from TRBV7-2 and TRBJ1-1; D gene uncertain. Germline CDR1 SGHTA, CDR2 FQGNSA. CDR3 length: 16 amino acids. Trimming stripped 6 bases from V and 0 bases from J, with 17 bases between.

This clonotype came up a few times. This chain uses TRBV6-2 or TRBV6-3 with TRBJ1-2, with D uncertain. The CDR3 length is 12 residues. Germline V gene sequence: CDR1 MNHEY, CDR2 SVGEGT. Trimming cost V 0 bases and J 8 bases, with 7 bases left between them. The CDR3 loop reads CASSYSIFGYTF. CDR3 nucleotides: TGTGCCAGCAGTTACTCGATTTTCGGCTACACCTTC.

With regard to this clonotype: This may come from a read error, since a much larger clone is one base off. The chain combines TRBV7-2 with TRBJ2-5; D is perhaps TRBD2 (5 bases). V was shortened by 4 bases and J by 9 bases, with 15 bases between the two germline ends. In germline, CDR1 is SGHTA, CDR2 FQGNSA. The CDR3 has 13 residues. As DNA, the CDR3 is TGTGCCAGCAGCTCGGCCTATTCGGAGGCCCAGTACTTC. Encoded protein: CASSSAYSEAQYF.

This clonotype was recorded many times. The CDR3 sequence: CSVEGSSGGRGPEAFF. The CDR3 nucleotides are TGCAGCGTTGAAGGGAGCTCGGGCGGAAGGGGTCCTGAAGCTTTCTTT. This sequence joins TRBV29-1 and TRBJ1-1; TRBD1 is a possible D gene (5 bases). V shed 1 base and J shed 6 bases, with 21 bases lying between them. The CDR3 loop spans 16 amino acids. The germline CDR1 and CDR2 sequences are SQVTM and ANQGSEA.

As concerns this clonotype: Just one base apart from a much larger clone, this may be a read error. The chain combines TRBV7-2 with TRBJ2-2; 9 bases fit TRBD1. CDR3 size: 17 residues. Germline loops: CDR1 SGHTA, CDR2 FQGNSA. In DNA, the CDR3 is TGTGCCAGCAGCTTAGAGGGGACAGGGCCGAACACCGGGGAGCTGTCTTTT. Translating gives CASSLEGTGPNTGELSF.

This clonotype was recorded once. The chain has TRBV6-5 and TRBJ1-1, with D possibly being TRBD1 (6 bases). Trimming shortened V by 3 bases and J by 10 bases, and 12 bases separated the two germline ends. The CDR3 totals 12 residues. Germline values: CDR1 MNHEY, CDR2 SVGAGI. The CDR3 sequence is CASSYRRGRAFF. CDR3 bases: TGTGCCAGCAGTTATCGAAGGGGGAGAGCTTTCTTT.

This clonotype was picked up many times. The chain combines TRBV5-1 with TRBJ2-6, with D possibly matching TRBD2 (6 bases). Germline V gives CDR1 SGHRS, CDR2 YFSETQ. Trimming removed 1 base at V and 1 base at J, with 9 bases between. There are 16 residues in the CDR3. The CDR3 sequence: CASSLSAGSGANVLTF. The CDR3 coding sequence is TGCGCCAGCAGCTTGAGTGCGGGATCTGGGGCCAACGTCCTGACTTTC.

There are a few counts of this clonotype. The genes are TRBV27 and TRBJ1-5; weak D call: TRBD1 (6 bases). The CDR3 consists of 14 residues. V lost 5 bases and J lost 2, with 10 bases in between. Germline loops: CDR1 MNHEY, CDR2 SMNVEV (reference sequence). Here the CDR3 reads CASSTRGRNQPQHF. CDR3 coding DNA: TGTGCCAGCAGTACCAGGGGCCGCAATCAGCCCCAGCATTTT.

In the case of this clonotype: Its ends do not fully match the called genes, so a read error is possible. V gene TRBV10-2 combines with J gene TRBJ2-2; 11 nucleotides align to TRBD2. The V gene's germline CDR1 is WSHSY and CDR2 SAAADI. There are 13 residues in the CDR3. The CDR3 DNA reads TGTGCGACTAGCGGGACGACCACCGGGGAGCTGTTTTTT. As protein: CATSGTTTGELFF.

This clonotype was seen repeatedly, ten times or more. This chain links TRBV20-1 with TRBJ2-2, with a weak D call TRBD2 (5 bases). Trimming shortened V by 0 bases and J by 4 bases, and 15 bases separated the two germline ends. The CDR3 consists of 16 residues. Germline V gives CDR1 DFQATT, CDR2 SNEGSKA (reference sequence). The CDR3 coding sequence is TGCAGTGCTAGAGACGCCTTTCTTCGGGGCACCGGGGAGCTGTTTTTT. This gives the protein CSARDAFLRGTGELFF.

The chain links TRBV25-1 to TRBJ1-2; 11 bases line up with TRBD1. Germline V gives CDR1 MGHDK, CDR2 SYGVNS. V dropped 4 bases and J dropped 5; count of bases not matched to a gene: 9. There are 16 residues in the CDR3. The CDR3 is CASSADQGTGGYGYTF. The DNA of the CDR3 is TGTGCCAGCAGTGCAGACCAGGGGACAGGGGGGTATGGCTACACCTTC.

The rearrangement joins TRBV10-3 to TRBJ1-2, with a possible D match to TRBD1 (6 bases). The CDR3 covers 13 residues. Germline V gene sequence: CDR1 ENHRY, CDR2 SYGVKD. The V gene lost 6 bases and the J gene lost 4 bases, with 12 bases spanning the gap. This chain's CDR3 is CAIRTGPFYGYTF. The CDR3 DNA reads as TGTGCCATCAGGACAGGCCCCTTCTATGGCTACACCTTC.

This clonotype was counted ten times or more. The rearrangement uses TRBV20-1 and TRBJ2-5; the D is unclear. V lost 4 bases and J 5 bases, leaving 14 bases between the germline ends. Germline CDR1 reads DFQATT; CDR2 reads SNEGSKA (reference sequence). The CDR3 extends over 13 amino acids. The CDR3 DNA follows: TGCAGTGCTAATTCCGGGTCGGGTGAGACCCAGTACTTC. Residues: CSANSGSGETQYF.

For this clonotype: A read error may account for a junction end that differs from germline. The V call is TRBV15, the J call TRBJ2-5; perhaps TRBD1 as D (6 bases). The germline CDR1 and CDR2 sequences are LNHNV and YYDKDF (reference sequence). The CDR3 totals 15 residues. The CDR3 region has the DNA TGTGCCACCAGCAGAGTGCCGCAGGGGCAAGAGGCCCAGTACTTC. Translated, it gives CATSRVPQGQEAQYF.

This clonotype was observed a few times. The CDR3 nucleotides read TGTGCCAGCAGCACGGTGGCCCAGGGGATTTGGGATCATCAGGGGAGACTCCACTTT. It encodes CASSTVAQGIWDHQGRLHF. The chain combines TRBV11-2 with TRBJ1-6; D possibly corresponds to TRBD1 (6 bases). The CDR3 sequence is 19 residues long. Germline-derived CDR1 and CDR2 are SGHAT and FQNNGV. Deletions cut 5 bases from V and 16 bases from J, with 36 bases between.

Concerning this clonotype itself: Sequence at one end of the junction differs from germline and may be a read error. The chain combines TRBV6-5 with TRBJ1-2; 8 bases match TRBD1. CDR1 MNHEY and CDR2 SVGAGI come from the germline V gene. The CDR3 contains 12 residues. In DNA form, the CDR3 reads TGTGCCACCACGGACAGGGCACATGGCTGCACCTTC. Its protein is CATTDRAHGCTF.

V gene TRBV25-1 combines with J gene TRBJ2-5; D is undetermined. Germline CDR1 is MGHDK and CDR2 is SYGVNS. V was pared by 3 bases and J by 7 bases, with 18 bases between. This CDR3 is built from 15 residues. The CDR3 DNA reads TGTGCCAGCAGTGACCTTGGACCATTTACCGGGACCCAGTACTTC. Translated, it gives CASSDLGPFTGTQYF.

V is TRBV20-1 and J is TRBJ2-5; 11 bases match TRBD2. This CDR3 spans 14 amino acids. The germline gives CDR1 DFQATT, CDR2 SNEGSKA (reference sequence). Trimming cost V 6 bases and J 5 bases; bases outside gene matches: 8. The CDR3: CSAILAGGGETQYF. The CDR3 bases are TGCAGTGCCATCTTAGCGGGGGGGGGCGAGACCCAGTACTTC.

The rearrangement links TRBV10-3 to TRBJ1-5, with D possibly TRBD1 on 5 matching bases. V lost 2 bases and J lost 0, with 14 bases in between. CDR3 length: 17 amino acids. The germline CDR1 and CDR2 sequences are ENHRY and SYGVKD. This chain's CDR3 is CAISEVPDTYSNQPQHF. The CDR3 DNA follows: TGTGCCATCAGTGAGGTCCCGGACACCTATAGCAATCAGCCCCAGCATTTT.

This clonotype was counted a few times. This sequence joins TRBV10-2 and TRBJ1-1; no clear D. Germline CDR1 is WSHSY and CDR2 is SAAADI. Trimming left V 2 bases short and J 5 bases short, with 12 bases between. This CDR3 is 14 amino acids long. CDR3 region: CASSEDGSWTEAFF. The CDR3 DNA reads as TGCGCCAGCAGTGAGGACGGCAGTTGGACTGAAGCTTTCTTT.

This sequence joins TRBV19 and TRBJ2-7; 10 nucleotides align to TRBD1. Germline CDR1 and CDR2: LNHDA and SQIVND (reference sequence). The CDR3 has 15 residues. Trimming removed 3 bases from V and 1 base from J; junction bases left unmatched: 3. The CDR3 DNA sequence: TGTGCCAGTAGTATCGGGACAGGGGTGTCCTACGAGCAGTACTTC. Translating gives CASSIGTGVSYEQYF. The full variable domain, completed using reference TRBV19 and TRBJ2-7, is DGGITQSPKYLFRKEGQNVTLSCEQNLNHDAMYWYRQDPGQGLRLIYYSQIVNDFQKGDIAEGYSVSREKKESFPLTVTSAQKNPTAFYLCASSIGTGVSYEQYFGPGTRLTVT.

This rearrangement joins TRBV7-2 to TRBJ1-5, with 11 bases lining up with TRBD1. Germline V lookup: CDR1 SGHTA, CDR2 FQGNSA. After removal of 4 bases from V and 3 bases from J, the junction contained 8 bases not matched to a gene. This CDR3 region has 17 residues. The CDR3 DNA is TGTGCCAGCAGCTCCCGGGGGACAGGGGGTTACAATCAGCCCCAGCATTTT. This gives the protein CASSSRGTGGYNQPQHF.

In its sample, this clonotype was seen a few times. The rearrangement links TRBV10-3 to TRBJ2-5, with D perhaps assigned TRBD1 or TRBD2 (5 bases each). V was clipped by 2 bases and J by 9 bases, with 16 bases between them. This CDR3 is 14 amino acids long. Per the germline V gene, CDR1 is ENHRY and CDR2 is SYGVKD. The CDR3 DNA reads as TGTGCCATCAGTGAGGGGGACGGCAATCAGCCCCAGTACTTC. This translates into CAISEGDGNQPQYF.

The sample holds one count of this clonotype. The chain recombines TRBV7-2 with TRBJ2-7; D is unresolved. The ends were cut back, 4 bases at V and 8 bases at J, with 12 bases in the middle. The germline V gene encodes CDR1 SGHTA and CDR2 FQGNSA. CDR3 size: 12 residues. The CDR3 sequence: CASSYDRSQQYF. The CDR3 bases are TGTGCCAGCAGCTATGACCGCTCGCAGCAGTACTTC.

The table lists this clonotype with a count of one. The chain carries TRBV12-3 or TRBV12-4 and TRBJ2-2, with D perhaps matching TRBD1 (5 bases). V shed 6 bases and J shed 1 base, with 9 bases lying between them. CDR3 length: 14 amino acids. The CDR3 protein is CASSKRGNTGELFF. CDR3 DNA: TGTGCCAGCAGCAAAAGGGGGAACACCGGGGAGCTGTTTTTT.

This clonotype was counted many times. V is TRBV29-1 and J is TRBJ2-7, with 7 bases lining up with TRBD2. This CDR3 comprises 14 residues. Unmatched junction bases numbered 10, after V lost 4 bases and J lost 4 bases. In germline, CDR1 is SQVTM, CDR2 ANQGSEA. This CDR3 reads CSVGGGSGRYEQYF. The CDR3, as DNA: TGCAGCGTTGGGGGCGGTAGCGGGCGTTACGAGCAGTACTTC.

The chain has TRBV11-2 and TRBJ2-7, with 7 nucleotides matching TRBD2. The ends lost 5 bases at V and 4 bases at J; junction bases unmatched: 8. Germline V gene lookup returns CDR1 SGHAT and CDR2 FQNNGV. The CDR3 has 14 residues. The CDR3 bases are TGTGCCAGCAGCCTAACGCTAGCGGTTTACGAGCAGTACTTC. Amino acid sequence: CASSLTLAVYEQYF.